This paragraph reports one T cell receptor beta chain. Its target is unknown. J was trimmed by 3 bases and V by 6 bases; bases with no gene match: 4. The CDR3 spans 14 residues. Germline V gene sequence: CDR1 SGHVS, CDR2 FNYEAQ. The sample originates from a study of T cell responses to AZD1222 COVID-19 vaccine. Study information: Doses given second, at about 4 or about 12 weeks, were pooled. General study findings and limits: Two AZD1222 doses significantly raised spike-specific TCR breadth and depth over controls. Of spike-specific TCRs, nearly half reportedly target regions left unmutated in variants. There were mostly white British donors and more females than males, and clonal diversity was possibly underestimated.

The assay was immunoSEQ multiplex PCR, and TCRdb's table has in-frame clones only and misses some. The profile shows roughly 120,000 clones, 81% of them singletons. This sequence joins TRBV7-6 and TRBJ1-2, with TRBD1 matching over 10 bases. The source of this sequence is an adult in good health. The sample was peripheral blood, taken on day 0 of AZD1222 vaccination. CDR3 bases: TGTGCCAGCAGTCCTGGACAGGGGGACTATGGCTACACCTTC. It encodes CASSPGQGDYGYTF. The full variable domain, in which reference TRBV7-6 and TRBJ1-2 provide the parts outside the CDR3, is GAGVSQSPRYKVTKRGQDVALRCDPISGHVSLYWYRQALGQGPEFLTYFNYEAQQDKSGLPNDRFSAERPEGSISTLTIQRTEQRDSAMYRCASSPGQGDYGYTFGSGTRLTVV.